The 21 T cell receptor beta chains below were found in one sample sequenced in a study of blood T cells in healthy people across ages. The use of a sample-barcoded 5' primer and a J-beta primer mix characterized a second PCR of roughly 6 to 11 cycles. In TCRdb, the 5' RACE reads were re-called with MiXCR into one record per CDR3 protein. The data contain over 550,000 distinct CDR3 sequences, 25% to 35% of them singletons. The sample comprised blood. Source of these receptors: a woman aged 80 or over in good health.

This clonotype has more than one count but fewer than ten. The chain uses TRBV19 and TRBJ2-3, with unresolved D. The CDR3 contains 13 residues. V was shortened by 3 bases and J by 6 bases, with 10 bases between the two germline ends. Germline assignment: CDR1 LNHDA and CDR2 SQIVND (reference sequence). CDR3 bases: TGTGCCAGTAGTATTCTATTCGGGGATACGCAGTATTTT. This encodes CASSILFGDTQYF.

The chain carries TRBV4-1 and TRBJ1-3; no firm D call. CDR3 size: 15 residues. The germline gives CDR1 MGHRA, CDR2 YSYEKL. V gave up 1 base and J gave up 6 bases, with 13 bases separating them. CDR3 in DNA: TGCGCCAGCAGCCAAGCTATCGGGGTTGAAAACACCATATATTTT. Amino acids: CASSQAIGVENTIYF.

To note about this clonotype: Being one base from a much bigger clone, this may be a read error. This chain connects TRBV5-1 to TRBJ2-3; possible D gene TRBD2, 5 bases. Trimming stripped 4 bases from V and 4 bases from J, with 16 bases between. Germline assignment: CDR1 SGHRS and CDR2 YFSETQ. The CDR3 is 15 amino acids. CDR3 nucleotide sequence: TGCGCCAGCAGCCCGACGGGCCATAGCGCAGATACGCAGTATTTT. Translation: CASSPTGHSADTQYF.

This clonotype occurred a few times. CDR3: CAWSPGGMSSPLHF. CDR3 in DNA: TGTGCCTGGAGTCCAGGGGGAATGAGTTCACCCCTCCACTTT. The chain couples TRBV30 to TRBJ1-6, with 7 positions matching TRBD1. Trimming at V came to 2 bases and at J to 9 bases, leaving 7 bases not matched to a gene. The germline V gene has CDR1 GTSNPN and CDR2 SVGIG (reference sequence). The CDR3 has 14 residues.

With regard to this clonotype: The germline gene is not matched at one end of the junction; a read error may be the cause. The genes are TRBV9 and TRBJ1-3; D gene ambiguous. The CDR3 extends over 16 amino acids. Germline V gene data show CDR1 as SGDLS and CDR2 as YYNGEE. The CDR3 protein is CAGSPEERSSGNTIYF. CDR3 coding DNA: TGTGCCGGCAGCCCCGAGGAAAGGTCCTCTGGAAACACCATATATTTT.

This clonotype was counted at least ten times. A read error is possible here, since a much larger clone lies one base away. V usage is TRBV6-1 and J usage is TRBJ2-5, with 7 bases matching TRBD2. The assigned J gene may be wrong: the sequence end matches TRBJ2-7 better. This CDR3 spans 15 amino acids. Germline V CDR1 and CDR2: MNHNS, SASEGT. CDR3 sequence (DNA): TGTGCCAGCAGTCCGGGGGGAACCGCCAGCGGCGAGCAGTACTTC. Translated, it gives CASSPGGTASGEQYF.

This chain joins TRBV27 and TRBJ2-7, with 8 bases identical to TRBD2. The germline CDR1 and CDR2 sequences are MNHEY and SMNVEV (reference sequence). The CDR3 covers 16 residues. V was clipped by 2 bases and J by 0 bases; unmatched bases: 6. The CDR3 DNA is TGTGCCAGCAGTTTAAGATTAGCGGGACTCTCCTACGAGCAGTACTTC. Translating it yields CASSLRLAGLSYEQYF.

This clonotype was picked up a small number of times. One junction end disagrees with the germline gene, perhaps due to a read error. The J gene is TRBJ2-4, the V gene TRBV12-3 or TRBV12-4; TRBD2 is a possible D gene (7 bases). CDR3 length: 14 residues. CDR3 bases: TGTGCCAGCAGCCGGGGGGAGGGGGGGACTGCTGGGAACTTC. Amino acid sequence: CASSRGEGGTAGNF.

This chain links TRBV7-2 with TRBJ1-3; TRBD1 matches 11 bases. This CDR3 spans 15 amino acids. Germline values: CDR1 SGHTA, CDR2 FQGNSA. V shed 4 bases and J 2 bases; nucleotides not matched to a gene: 1. CDR3: CASSSGQGAGNTIYF. CDR3 nucleotides: TGTGCCAGCAGCTCGGGACAGGGGGCTGGAAACACCATATATTTT.

Concerning this clonotype: A read error may explain this, as a much larger clone is one base away. The J gene is TRBJ2-5, the V gene TRBV20-1; tentatively, D is TRBD1 (5 bases). The DNA end lines up better with TRBJ2-7; the J call may be wrong. Per germline, CDR1 DFQATT and CDR2 SNEGSKA (reference sequence). The CDR3 totals 13 residues. The CDR3 loop reads CSARQGAANEQYF. The CDR3 nucleotides read TGCAGTGCTCGTCAAGGGGCTGCCAACGAGCAGTACTTC.

This chain joins TRBV27 and TRBJ2-1; D is perhaps TRBD2 (6 bases). The V gene lost 5 bases and the J gene lost 2 bases, with 13 bases spanning the gap. CDR1 MNHEY and CDR2 SMNVEV come from the germline V gene (reference sequence). The CDR3 extends over 15 amino acids. CDR3 region: CASSITSYPYNEQFF. The CDR3 region has the DNA TGTGCCAGCAGTATAACTAGCTACCCCTACAATGAGCAGTTCTTC.

This clonotype was counted only a few times. The V and J genes are TRBV29-1 and TRBJ2-1; 15 bases map to TRBD2. V was pared by 2 bases and J by 0 bases, with 11 bases of the junction left unmatched. Germline CDR1 SQVTM, CDR2 ANQGSEA. The CDR3 extends over 20 amino acids. The CDR3 reads CSVEKVWTSGRARSYNEQFF. CDR3 nucleotide sequence: TGCAGCGTTGAAAAAGTTTGGACTAGCGGGAGGGCTCGCTCCTACAATGAGCAGTTCTTC.

This clonotype has only one observation. V usage is TRBV5-1 and J usage is TRBJ2-2, with 7 bases identical to TRBD2. The CDR3 sequence is 16 residues long. V lost 2 bases to trimming and J lost 5 bases; unmatched junction nucleotides: 9. In germline, CDR1 is SGHRS, CDR2 YFSETQ. In DNA, the CDR3 is TGCGCCAGCAGCTTCCAGCGGGGCCCGGGTACCGGGGAGCTGTTTTTT. It yields the protein CASSFQRGPGTGELFF.

This clonotype was found many times. The chain employs TRBV28 and TRBJ1-2; D is possibly TRBD1 (6 bases). Between the trimmed V and J ends, which lost 6 bases and 8 bases, there was a span of 19 bases. Germline V gene lookup returns CDR1 MDHEN and CDR2 SYDVKM. The CDR3 covers 14 residues. The CDR3 reads CASSPLNTGRGYTF. CDR3 nucleotides: TGTGCCAGCAGCCCCTTGAACACAGGGAGAGGCTACACCTTC.

This clonotype was seen more than once but under ten times. V and J are TRBV6-5 and TRBJ2-7, with 8 bases that match TRBD2. This CDR3 is 14 amino acids long. The germline CDR1 and CDR2 sequences are MNHEY and SVGAGI. V shed 6 bases, J shed 6 bases, and the junction held 10 bases outside the gene matches. The CDR3 spells CASSRREGFSEQYF. The CDR3 bases are TGTGCCAGCAGCCGACGGGAGGGTTTCTCCGAGCAGTACTTC.

This clonotype was counted many times. CDR3 amino acids: CASSQESRGLANEKLFF. In DNA, the CDR3 is TGTGCCAGCAGCCAAGAAAGTAGGGGGCTAGCTAATGAAAAACTGTTTTTT. This chain links TRBV3-1 with TRBJ1-4; 7 bases are a match to TRBD1. This CDR3 has 17 residues. J lost 3 bases, V lost 0 bases, and 7 bases had no gene match. The germline CDR1 and CDR2 sequences are LGHDT and YNNKEL (reference sequence).

This clonotype was counted many times. The rearrangement uses TRBV29-1 and TRBJ2-3, with 8 positions matching TRBD2. The V gene's germline CDR1 is SQVTM and CDR2 ANQGSEA. The CDR3 consists of 16 residues. J was trimmed by 4 bases and V by 3 bases; bases with no gene match: 12. The CDR3, as DNA: TGCAGCGTTGACCCACCGGGGGGGGGATTCGCAGATACGCAGTATTTT. Translated, it gives CSVDPPGGGFADTQYF.

This clonotype was seen many times. This chain links TRBV15 with TRBJ2-5; D call uncertain. The V end was cut by 0 bases, the J end by 4 bases, with 12 bases between. CDR1 is LNHNV, CDR2 YYDKDF, per germline (reference sequence). The CDR3 has 15 residues. Here the CDR3 reads CATSRDGSSSETQYF. Written as DNA, the CDR3 is TGTGCCACCAGCAGAGATGGCAGTAGCTCAGAGACCCAGTACTTC.

This clonotype was observed a handful of times. The gene calls are TRBV3-1 and TRBJ2-5; 9 bases align to TRBD2. Germline CDR1 and CDR2: LGHDT and YNNKEL (reference sequence). The CDR3 is made up of 17 amino acids. V was pared by 0 bases and J by 1 base, with 6 bases of the junction left unmatched. Written as DNA, the CDR3 is TGTGCCAGCAGCCAAGAGGTTGCAGCGGGGGGCCAAGAGACCCAGTACTTC. Residues: CASSQEVAAGGQETQYF.

There are many counts of this clonotype. CDR3 nucleotide sequence: TGTGCCAGCAGCCGGGACAGGGTTATTGGCTCCTACGAGCAGTACTTC. Its translation is CASSRDRVIGSYEQYF. V gene TRBV6-5 combines with J gene TRBJ2-7; 9 nucleotides line up with TRBD1. The CDR3 loop spans 16 amino acids. Germline CDR1 and CDR2: MNHEY and SVGAGI. V dropped 6 bases and J dropped 0; count of bases not matched to a gene: 9.

This clonotype was observed at least ten times. This chain connects TRBV28 to TRBJ2-1, with D possibly being TRBD1 (6 bases). Trimming left V 2 bases short and J 7 bases short, with 15 bases between. This CDR3 is 15 amino acids long. Germline V gene sequence: CDR1 MDHEN, CDR2 SYDVKM. CDR3 bases: TGTGCCAGCAGTTTAATTACAGGGACCGGGAATGAGCAGTTCTTC. This codes for CASSLITGTGNEQFF.